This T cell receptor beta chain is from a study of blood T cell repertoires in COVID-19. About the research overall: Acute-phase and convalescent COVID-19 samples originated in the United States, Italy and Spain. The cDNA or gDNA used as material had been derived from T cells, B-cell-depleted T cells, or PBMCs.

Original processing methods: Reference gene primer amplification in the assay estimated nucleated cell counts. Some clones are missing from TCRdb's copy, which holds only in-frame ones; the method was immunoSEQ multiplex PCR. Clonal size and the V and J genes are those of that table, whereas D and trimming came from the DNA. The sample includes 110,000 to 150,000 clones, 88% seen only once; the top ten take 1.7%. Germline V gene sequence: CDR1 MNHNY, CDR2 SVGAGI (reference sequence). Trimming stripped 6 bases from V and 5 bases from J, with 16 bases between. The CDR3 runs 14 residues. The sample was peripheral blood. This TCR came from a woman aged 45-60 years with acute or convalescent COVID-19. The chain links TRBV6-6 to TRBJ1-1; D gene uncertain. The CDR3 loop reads CASSRRQGGTEAFF. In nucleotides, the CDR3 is TGTGCCAGCAGCCGCAGACAAGGAGGTACTGAAGCTTTCTTT.